This section outlines one TCR beta chain sequence together with its context. Its cognate antigen is unknown. The data were obtained in a study of T-cell memory formation after mild COVID-19. Study summary: TCR clusters were largely donor specific.

A single record per CDR3 protein comes from TCRdb applying MiXCR to the 5' RACE reads. The table includes roughly 150,000 distinct CDR3 sequences, roughly 24% detected once. In germline, CDR1 is SEHNR, CDR2 FQNEAQ (reference sequence). The CDR3 totals 15 residues. Losses at the gene ends were 1 base for V and 3 bases for J; bases not matched to a gene: 6. Findings of the study overall: Clones shrinking from day 15 to 85 showed even CD4/CD8 mixes; later expanders tilted CD4+. Unconfirmed was the SARS-CoV-2 specificity of second-wave clones that peaked on day 37.

Sequenced sample: PBMCs or a T cell subset sorted from them (not recorded which). The receptor comes from an adult woman who had mild COVID-19 (a few samples of this study predate the infection). Cell type and time point are not known. The J gene is TRBJ2-7, the V gene TRBV7-9; 7 bases agree with TRBD2. The DNA for the CDR3 is TGTGCCAGCAGCTTAGTGTCTAGCGGAAACTACGAGCAGTACTTC. Protein product: CASSLVSSGNYEQYF.